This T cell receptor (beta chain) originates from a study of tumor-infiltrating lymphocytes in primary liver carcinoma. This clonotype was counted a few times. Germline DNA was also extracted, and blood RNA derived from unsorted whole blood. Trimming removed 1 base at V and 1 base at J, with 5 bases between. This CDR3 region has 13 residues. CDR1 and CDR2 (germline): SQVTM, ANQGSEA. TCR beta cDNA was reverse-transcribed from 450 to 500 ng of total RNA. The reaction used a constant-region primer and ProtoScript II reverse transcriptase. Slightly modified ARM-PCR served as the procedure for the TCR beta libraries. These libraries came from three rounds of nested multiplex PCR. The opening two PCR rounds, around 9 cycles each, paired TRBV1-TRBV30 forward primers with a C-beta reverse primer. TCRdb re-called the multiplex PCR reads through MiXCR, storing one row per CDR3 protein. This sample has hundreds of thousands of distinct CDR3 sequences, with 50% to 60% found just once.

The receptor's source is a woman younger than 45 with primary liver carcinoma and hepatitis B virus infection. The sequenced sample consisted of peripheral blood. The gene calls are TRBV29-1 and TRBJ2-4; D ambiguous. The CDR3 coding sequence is TGCAGCGTTGAAGTGGGGGCCAAAAACATTCAGTACTTC. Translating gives CSVEVGAKNIQYF.